Below are 25 T cell receptor beta chains sequenced from a single sample in a study of T cell repertoires in cytomegalovirus infection. TCRdb re-called the reads through MiXCR, storing one row per CDR3 protein. The sample has fewer than 1,000,000 distinct CDR3 sequences, around a third seen once; the top ten hold around 15%. Antigens for these TCRs are unknown. The source was cultured CD8+ T cells from PBMCs, collected from culture after CMV antigen stimulation. Receptor source: a human donor in good health (CMV status not recorded). Some clones in this sample may be carry-over from other donors' samples.

The chain has TRBV6-2 or TRBV6-3 and TRBJ2-1; 7 nucleotides align to TRBD1. Germline CDR1 is MNHEY and CDR2 is SVGEGT. The CDR3 covers 15 residues. V gave up 6 bases and J gave up 3 bases; unmatched junction bases: 8. In nucleotides, the CDR3 is TGTGCCAGCAGCCCGGGACAGAGACTCTACAATGAGCAGTTCTTC. This encodes CASSPGQRLYNEQFF.

This rearrangement joins TRBV7-9 to TRBJ2-7; TRBD1 matches at 8 bases. The CDR3 sequence is 15 residues long. With V trimmed by 3 bases and J by 3 bases, 7 bases remained unmatched. Looked up from germline, CDR1 is SEHNR and CDR2 is FQNEAQ (reference sequence). The DNA for the CDR3 is TGTGCCAGCAGCTTCTCCCAGGGGGCCCGCTACGAGCAGTACTTC. As protein: CASSFSQGARYEQYF.

In this sample, this clonotype turned up once. The rearrangement joins TRBV27 to TRBJ2-1; D perhaps matches TRBD1 (6 bases). The CDR3 sequence is 15 residues long. With 3 bases removed from V and 2 bases from J, the gap between germline ends came to 11 bases. Germline-derived CDR1 and CDR2 are MNHEY and SMNVEV (reference sequence). The CDR3 reads CASSFPGATYNEQFF. In DNA form, the CDR3 reads TGTGCCAGCAGTTTTCCAGGGGCTACCTACAATGAGCAGTTCTTC.

The chain uses TRBV10-3 and TRBJ2-2, with D unresolved. The CDR3 has 12 residues. The V and J ends lost 3 bases and 6 bases respectively, with 5 bases between them. Germline CDR1 ENHRY, CDR2 SYGVKD. The CDR3 protein is CAISDEAGELFF. The CDR3 nucleotides are TGTGCCATCAGTGATGAGGCCGGGGAGCTGTTTTTT.

The V and J genes are TRBV24-1 and TRBJ2-3; the match to TRBD2 covers 10 bases. CDR3 size: 16 residues. With V trimmed by 6 bases and J by 1 base, 6 bases remained unmatched. Germline V CDR1 and CDR2: KGHDR, SFDVKD. The CDR3 nucleotides read TGTGCCACCAGTCCTAGCGGGGGTCAGGGCACAGATACGCAGTATTTT. Protein product: CATSPSGGQGTDTQYF.

The V and J genes are TRBV6-2 or TRBV6-3 and TRBJ2-7; the match to TRBD1 covers 9 bases. Germline V gene lookup returns CDR1 MNHEY and CDR2 SVGEGT. The CDR3 runs 16 residues. V lost 2 bases and J lost 4; bases outside the gene matches: 9. The DNA of the CDR3 is TGTGCCAGCAGTTACGCCCGGGACAGGGATCAATACGAGCAGTACGTC. This translates into CASSYARDRDQYEQYV.

The V gene is TRBV10-3, the J gene TRBJ1-2, with no clear D. From germline, CDR1 is ENHRY and CDR2 SYGVKD. The CDR3 spans 15 residues. V lost 4 bases, J lost 2 bases, and 14 bases lay in between. The CDR3 here is CAISARHGLNYGYTF. The CDR3 nucleotides are TGTGCCATCAGTGCGCGACACGGACTAAACTATGGCTACACCTTC.

V is TRBV27 and J is TRBJ2-1, with D perhaps TRBD1 or TRBD2 (5 bases each). V was cut by 3 bases and J by 0 bases, with 9 bases left in between. The CDR3 extends over 15 amino acids. The germline V gene has CDR1 MNHEY and CDR2 SMNVEV (reference sequence). The CDR3 sequence: CASSLGEGSYNEQFF. The CDR3 bases are TGTGCCAGCAGTTTGGGGGAAGGCTCCTACAATGAGCAGTTCTTC.

The table lists this clonotype with a few counts. The rearrangement joins TRBV9 to TRBJ1-6, with D possibly matching TRBD1 (5 bases). Between the trimmed V and J ends, which lost 4 bases and 5 bases, there was a span of 25 bases. The CDR3 sequence is 19 residues long. Per germline, CDR1 SGDLS and CDR2 YYNGEE. Here the CDR3 reads CASSFQGQHSPGDNSPLHF. The CDR3 nucleotides are TGTGCCAGCAGCTTCCAAGGACAACACTCCCCAGGCGATAATTCACCCCTCCACTTT.

This chain joins TRBV28 and TRBJ2-2; TRBD2 might be the D (5 bases). The CDR3 has 16 amino acids. Trimming took off 5 bases at V and 8 bases at J, with 21 bases between the two ends. Germline V gene sequence: CDR1 MDHEN, CDR2 SYDVKM. The CDR3 bases are TGTGCCAGCAGTATCCACCGGGCCCGGGGTATGGGGGAGCTGTTTTTT. Translated, it gives CASSIHRARGMGELFF.

A single count supports this clonotype. The rearrangement uses TRBV27 and TRBJ2-1; 9 bases are a match to TRBD1. Per germline, CDR1 MNHEY and CDR2 SMNVEV (reference sequence). V lost 6 bases and J lost 6; bases outside the gene matches: 12. The CDR3 totals 16 residues. The CDR3 loop is CASSRGGTGTFNEQFF. The CDR3 DNA sequence: TGTGCCAGCAGCCGAGGCGGGACAGGGACTTTCAATGAGCAGTTCTTC.

In regard to this clonotype: The junction departs from the called germline gene at one end, perhaps through a read error. The chain employs TRBV28 and TRBJ2-6; D is unclear. Germline V gene data show CDR1 as MDHEN and CDR2 as SYDVKM. The CDR3 covers 20 residues. The DNA of the CDR3 is TGTGCCAGCAGTTTATCGACAACTCCTATCCATTACTCTGGGTCCAACGTCCTGACTTTC. It yields the protein CASSLSTTPIHYSGSNVLTF.

This clonotype has only a few counts. The gene calls are TRBV6-5 and TRBJ1-4, with a tentative D call TRBD1 (6 bases). Germline CDR1 is MNHEY and CDR2 is SVGAGI. This CDR3 spans 13 amino acids. The germline V and J ends were trimmed by 5 bases and 7 bases, with 11 bases remaining between them. The CDR3 sequence is CASSGQGSEKLFF. DNA for the CDR3: TGTGCCAGCAGTGGTCAGGGGAGTGAAAAACTGTTTTTT.

This clonotype was recorded a few times. This sequence joins TRBV20-1 and TRBJ2-5; TRBD2 aligns across 13 bases. The germline V gene has CDR1 DFQATT and CDR2 SNEGSKA (reference sequence). Trimming took 0 bases from V and 12 from J; bases not matched to a gene: 7. The CDR3 has 14 amino acids. In nucleotides, the CDR3 is TGCAGTGCTAGAGATTGGACTAGCGGGGGAGGGGAGTACTTC. This encodes CSARDWTSGGGEYF.

This clonotype was observed a few times. The chain carries TRBV6-1 and TRBJ1-5, with D possibly TRBD1 on 6 matching bases. The V gene's germline CDR1 is MNHNS and CDR2 SASEGT. The CDR3 totals 16 residues. Trimming left V 5 bases short and J 5 bases short, with 19 bases between. The CDR3 nucleotides read TGTGCCAGCAGTCTCCGAAGGGGGGCGGCCGATCAGCCCCAGCATTTT. Protein product: CASSLRRGAADQPQHF.

The rearrangement links TRBV11-3 to TRBJ2-3; TRBD2 agrees at 8 bases. The germline V gene has CDR1 SGHNT and CDR2 YENEEA. Trimming took 2 bases from V and 4 from J; bases not matched to a gene: 5. The CDR3 has 15 amino acids. CDR3 sequence (DNA): TGTGCCAGCAGCTTACCAGCGGGGGATTCAGATACGCAGTATTTT. Its protein is CASSLPAGDSDTQYF.

This clonotype occurred once. The genes are TRBV7-3 and TRBJ1-4; D is perhaps TRBD1 (5 bases). Per germline, CDR1 SGHTA and CDR2 FQGTGA. The V end was cut by 3 bases, the J end by 0 bases, with 8 bases between. This CDR3 is 15 amino acids long. The CDR3 spells CASSLGVSTNEKLFF. CDR3 DNA: TGTGCCAGCAGCTTGGGGGTTTCAACTAATGAAAAACTGTTTTTT.

The sample holds a few counts of this clonotype. This rearrangement joins TRBV7-9 to TRBJ2-5; D may correspond to TRBD1 or TRBD2 (6 bases each). This CDR3 region has 17 residues. Germline CDR1 and CDR2: SEHNR and FQNEAQ (reference sequence). V lost 1 base and J lost 5, with 20 bases in between. The CDR3 DNA reads as TGTGCCAGCAGCTTAGTACAGGGAGGTTCAGGAAGGGAGACCCAGTACTTC. Translated: CASSLVQGGSGRETQYF.

V is TRBV27 and J is TRBJ2-1, with TRBD2 matching 9 bases. This CDR3 has 17 residues. Unmatched junction bases numbered 14, after V lost 2 bases and J lost 9 bases. Looked up from germline, CDR1 is MNHEY and CDR2 is SMNVEV (reference sequence). CDR3 DNA sequence: TGTGCCAGCAGTTTACTGTCCCAGCGGGGGGTCGACGGTGAGCAGTTCTTC. Encoded protein: CASSLLSQRGVDGEQFF.

The count of this clonotype is one. This chain connects TRBV5-6 to TRBJ1-2; D may be TRBD1 (5 bases). The CDR3 is made up of 14 amino acids. With 5 bases removed from V and 9 bases from J, the gap between germline ends came to 20 bases. CDR1 SGHDT and CDR2 YYEEEE come from the germline V gene. The chain's CDR3 is CASSWGSRDRRYTF. The CDR3 DNA follows: TGTGCCAGCAGTTGGGGGAGCAGGGACCGTCGCTACACCTTC.

Worth noting for this clonotype: A much more abundant neighbour one base away suggests this may be a read error. This chain connects TRBV4-2 to TRBJ2-1, with TRBD2 matching 14 bases. CDR3 length equals 15 residues. The J segment lost 13 bases and the V segment lost 4 bases, leaving 9 bases of the junction unmatched. Germline V gives CDR1 LGHNA, CDR2 YNFKEQ. The CDR3 protein is CASSPTSGGATDQFF. The CDR3 region has the DNA TGTGCCAGCAGCCCGACTAGCGGGGGGGCAACTGATCAGTTCTTC.

V gene TRBV6-2 or TRBV6-3 combines with J gene TRBJ2-3; 11 nucleotides match TRBD2. The CDR3 has 13 amino acids. V was pared by 6 bases and J by 4 bases, with 0 bases of the junction left unmatched. Germline V lookup: CDR1 MNHEY, CDR2 SVGEGT. The CDR3 nucleotides read TGTGCCAGCAGGGGACTAGCGGCAGATACGCAGTATTTT. This translates into CASRGLAADTQYF.

The V and J genes are TRBV4-1 and TRBJ2-7, with 8 bases that match TRBD1. The CDR3 runs 15 residues. The V gene end was trimmed by 0 bases and the J gene end by 3 bases; junction bases not matched to a gene: 4. In germline, CDR1 is MGHRA, CDR2 YSYEKL. CDR3 amino acids: CASSQDGQGNYEQYF. CDR3 nucleotide sequence: TGCGCCAGCAGCCAAGACGGACAGGGTAACTACGAGCAGTACTTC.

The genes are TRBV20-1 and TRBJ1-3; TRBD1 aligns across 7 bases. CDR1 is DFQATT, CDR2 SNEGSKA, per germline (reference sequence). The CDR3 spans 16 residues. V lost 5 bases and J lost 4; bases outside the gene matches: 14. This chain's CDR3 is CSAFYSGTVKGNTIYF. The CDR3 DNA sequence: TGCAGTGCTTTCTATTCCGGGACAGTCAAAGGAAACACCATATATTTT.

Notes on this clonotype: This could be a read error, since a much larger clone is one nucleotide away. The chain links TRBV7-6 to TRBJ1-1; no clear D. Germline-derived CDR1 and CDR2 are SGHVS and FNYEAQ. The CDR3 spans 13 residues. CDR3 region: CVSSLEGSTEAFF. CDR3 sequence (DNA): TGTGTCAGCAGCTTAGAGGGCAGCACTGAAGCTTTCTTT.